The clone carrying this T cell receptor beta chain was picked up a small number of times. This sample is part of a study of CD8+ T cells in alopecia areata. TCR sequencing used cDNA made by reverse transcription of extracted RNA. TCRdb keeps only in-frame clones here, not all; method: immunoSEQ multiplex PCR. The sample includes over 150,000 clones, approximately 59% of them seen just once. Germline-derived CDR1 and CDR2 are MNHNY and SVGAGI (reference sequence). The CDR3 length is 13 residues. Deletions cut 5 bases from V and 6 bases from J, with 14 bases between. Sorting from PBMCs produced CD4+ and CD8+ T cells.

The specimen was CD4+ T cells sorted from blood, collected at week 0. The chain has TRBV6-6 and TRBJ2-7; D perhaps matches TRBD1 (5 bases). The sequence derives from a human donor with alopecia areata. CDR3 in amino acids: CASSPTTASEQYF. The CDR3 DNA is TGTGCCAGCAGTCCGACGACAGCGTCCGAGCAGTACTTC.